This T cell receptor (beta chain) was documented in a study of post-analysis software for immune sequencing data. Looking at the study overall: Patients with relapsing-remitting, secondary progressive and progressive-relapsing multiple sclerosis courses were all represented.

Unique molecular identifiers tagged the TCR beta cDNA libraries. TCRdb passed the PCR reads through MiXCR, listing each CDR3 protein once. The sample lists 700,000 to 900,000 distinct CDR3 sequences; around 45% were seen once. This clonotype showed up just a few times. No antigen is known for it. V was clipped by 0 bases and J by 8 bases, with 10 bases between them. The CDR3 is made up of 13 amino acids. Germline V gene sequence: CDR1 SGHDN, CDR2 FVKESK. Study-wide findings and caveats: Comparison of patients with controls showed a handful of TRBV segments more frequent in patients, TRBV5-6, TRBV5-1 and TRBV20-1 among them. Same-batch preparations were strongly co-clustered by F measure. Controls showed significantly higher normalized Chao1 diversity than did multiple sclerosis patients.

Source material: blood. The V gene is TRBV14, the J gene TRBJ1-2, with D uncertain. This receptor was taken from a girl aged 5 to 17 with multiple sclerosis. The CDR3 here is CASSQERHGGYTF. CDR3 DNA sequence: TGTGCCAGCAGCCAAGAGCGACACGGCGGCTACACCTTC.